This TCR beta chain comes out of a study of T cell repertoires in cytomegalovirus infection. V lost 6 bases and J lost 4; bases outside the gene matches: 4. The CDR3 sequence is 14 residues long. Germline V gives CDR1 MNHEY, CDR2 SVGEGT. TCRdb recomputed calls from the reads with MiXCR, one row per CDR3 protein. The sample has 400,000 or so distinct CDR3 sequences, 15% to 20% seen once. The V gene is TRBV6-2 or TRBV6-3, the J gene TRBJ2-1, with 9 bases fitting TRBD1. The sample consisted of PBMCs. The clonotype comes from a human donor in good health (CMV status not recorded). Some clones in this sample may be carry-over from other donors' samples. The CDR3 reads CASRRDRVYNEQFF. The CDR3 DNA is TGTGCCAGCAGAAGGGACAGGGTATACAATGAGCAGTTCTTC.